One sample yielded the 25 T cell receptor beta chains listed below, sequenced in a study of patients and donors after allogeneic stem cell transplantation. TCRdb redid the calling of the RT-PCR reads with MiXCR, one entry per CDR3 protein. The data hold roughly 960,000 distinct CDR3 sequences, with about 20% observed a single time. The sequencing input was blood, either unsorted or a sorted T cell fraction (not recorded which). The receptors originated from a human donor who was either an allogeneic HSCT recipient or a stem cell or donor lymphocyte infusion donor (not recorded which). It is not recorded whose cells these are; they may come from a transplant donor.

This clonotype was detected a few times. The rearrangement uses TRBV5-1 and TRBJ1-1; possible D gene TRBD1, 5 bases. This CDR3 has 16 amino acids. Trimming shortened V by 0 bases and J by 1 base, and 13 bases separated the two germline ends. The germline V gene encodes CDR1 SGHRS and CDR2 YFSETQ. DNA for the CDR3: TGCGCCAGCAGCTTGGCCCGGGGCCAACCGAACACTGAAGCTTTCTTT. Protein product: CASSLARGQPNTEAFF.

This clonotype showed up just a few times. This rearrangement joins TRBV6-2 or TRBV6-3 to TRBJ2-7; 10 positions agree with TRBD2. V lost 4 bases to trimming and J lost 7 bases; unmatched junction nucleotides: 4. CDR1 is MNHEY, CDR2 SVGEGT, per germline. The CDR3 sequence is 13 residues long. CDR3 in DNA: TGTGCCAGCAGTTTACTAGCGGGACGAGAGCAGTACTTC. This sequence encodes CASSLLAGREQYF.

This clonotype turned up a few times. The chain combines TRBV5-1 with TRBJ1-1; D uncertain. The germline V gene encodes CDR1 SGHRS and CDR2 YFSETQ. Deletions cut 6 bases from V and 0 bases from J, with 12 bases between. The CDR3 has 14 residues. The CDR3 DNA reads as TGCGCCAGCAAAGTTGGCTCAATGAACACTGAAGCTTTCTTT. This encodes CASKVGSMNTEAFF. Variable domain in full (rest from reference TRBV5-1 and TRBJ1-1): KAGVTQTPRYLIKTRGQQVTLSCSPISGHRSVSWYQQTPGQGLQFLFEYFSETQRNKGNFPGRFSGRQFSNSRSEMNVSTLELGDSALYLCASKVGSMNTEAFFGQGTRLTVV.

The V call is TRBV5-5, the J call TRBJ2-4; no clear D. This CDR3 is built from 16 residues. Germline lookup yields CDR1 SGHKS and CDR2 YYEKEE (reference sequence). Trimming stripped 0 bases from V and 0 bases from J, with 10 bases between. DNA for the CDR3: TGTGCCAGCAGCTTGGAGGAAGATCTAGCCAAAAACATTCAGTACTTC. This sequence encodes CASSLEEDLAKNIQYF.

The chain employs TRBV12-3 or TRBV12-4 and TRBJ2-5, with 9 bases identical to TRBD1. This CDR3 region has 15 residues. With 4 bases clipped from V and 2 bases from J, the junction kept 5 bases outside the gene matches. CDR3 in DNA: TGTGCCAGCAGTTCCCGGACAGGGGTTCAAGAGACCCAGTACTTC. Amino acid sequence: CASSSRTGVQETQYF.

J is TRBJ1-5 and V is TRBV7-8; D gene unclear. In germline, CDR1 is SGHVS, CDR2 FQNEAQ. This CDR3 is built from 16 residues. The germline V and J ends were trimmed by 1 base and 0 bases, with 10 bases remaining between them. For the CDR3, the DNA is TGTGCCAGCAGCTTAGGGGCATCCTATAGCAATCAGCCCCAGCATTTT. The encoded protein is CASSLGASYSNQPQHF.

This clonotype was seen repeatedly, ten times or more. The V and J genes are TRBV20-1 and TRBJ1-1; D gene unclear. Germline V lookup: CDR1 DFQATT, CDR2 SNEGSKA (reference sequence). Trimming took off 5 bases at V and 4 bases at J, with 8 bases between the two ends. This CDR3 is 11 amino acids long. Written as DNA, the CDR3 is TGCAGTGCTTCCCAATCCACTGAAGCTTTCTTT. Translation: CSASQSTEAFF.

Only a few counts were recorded for this clonotype. The rearrangement joins TRBV6-1 to TRBJ1-3; unclear D gene. The CDR3 length is 13 residues. Germline V gives CDR1 MNHNS, CDR2 SASEGT. V was cut by 4 bases and J by 3 bases, with 7 bases left in between. CDR3 loop: CASSGAIGNTIYF. The CDR3 DNA follows: TGTGCCAGCAGTGGGGCCATTGGAAACACCATATATTTT.

This clonotype was seen more than once but under ten times. This chain uses TRBV6-5 with TRBJ2-3; D may be TRBD1 or TRBD2 (5 bases each). Trimming pared 2 bases from V and 1 base from J, leaving 16 bases between. This CDR3 region has 17 residues. Germline V gives CDR1 MNHEY, CDR2 SVGAGI. CDR3 in DNA: TGTGCCAGCAGTTACATGGGGCAGGGAGTGGGCACAGATACGCAGTATTTT. Encoded protein: CASSYMGQGVGTDTQYF.

The chain is built from TRBV25-1 and TRBJ2-7; 9 nucleotides match TRBD2. The CDR3 contains 15 residues. With 2 bases clipped from V and 3 bases from J, the junction kept 5 bases outside the gene matches. The germline gives CDR1 MGHDK, CDR2 SYGVNS. DNA for the CDR3: TGTGCCAGCAGTGAAGCGGGGGGGCCTCTCTACGAGCAGTACTTC. The encoded protein is CASSEAGGPLYEQYF.

The rearrangement uses TRBV12-3 or TRBV12-4 and TRBJ2-2; D ambiguous. The ends were cut back, 7 bases at V and 4 bases at J, with 7 bases in the middle. The CDR3 consists of 12 residues. The CDR3 coding sequence is TGTGCCAGCATAGTAGCCACCGGGGAGCTGTTTTTT. Protein: CASIVATGELFF.

The chain is built from TRBV19 and TRBJ2-2, with TRBD2 identical over 7 bases. The germline V gene has CDR1 LNHDA and CDR2 SQIVND (reference sequence). CDR3 length equals 18 residues. V shed 3 bases and J 6 bases; nucleotides not matched to a gene: 16. The CDR3 DNA sequence: TGTGCCAGTAGTATTTGGGTCCTCTGGCTAGCGGACTCCGGGGAGCTGTTTTTT. Translating it yields CASSIWVLWLADSGELFF.

This clonotype was seen more than once but under ten times. The genes are TRBV11-2 and TRBJ2-5; D may correspond to TRBD1 or TRBD2 (5 bases each). Looked up from germline, CDR1 is SGHAT and CDR2 is FQNNGV. The CDR3 is 14 residues long. V was cut by 5 bases and J by 4 bases, with 14 bases left in between. This CDR3 reads CASSQGVLRETQYF. In DNA, the CDR3 is TGTGCCAGCAGCCAGGGAGTACTTCGAGAGACCCAGTACTTC.

This rearrangement joins TRBV12-3 or TRBV12-4 to TRBJ1-2; perhaps TRBD1 as D (5 bases). V was clipped by 2 bases and J by 3 bases, with 10 bases between them. The CDR3 has 14 amino acids. The DNA of the CDR3 is TGTGCCAGCAGTTTAAGTGGGGACTACTATGGCTACACCTTC. The encoded protein is CASSLSGDYYGYTF.

In its sample, this clonotype was seen a few times. The gene calls are TRBV3-1 and TRBJ1-6; no firm D call. Trimming cost V 4 bases and J 10 bases, with 23 bases left between them. Germline CDR1 reads LGHDT; CDR2 reads YNNKEL (reference sequence). There are 17 residues in the CDR3. The CDR3 DNA sequence: TGTGCCAGCAGCCCCCGGGAGCGCGGAAGGGTCGGCTCACCCCTCCACTTT. Translation gives CASSPRERGRVGSPLHF.

The chain links TRBV12-3 or TRBV12-4 to TRBJ2-3; the match to TRBD1 covers 7 bases. Trimming at V came to 11 bases and at J to 2 bases, leaving 7 bases not matched to a gene. The CDR3 runs to 13 residues. CDR3 loop: CAVRTGDTDTQYF. The CDR3 coding sequence is TGTGCCGTCCGGACAGGAGACACAGATACGCAGTATTTT.

This clonotype was picked up many times. The gene calls are TRBV5-1 and TRBJ2-7, with D possibly TRBD1 on 6 matching bases. The CDR3 loop spans 14 amino acids. Per germline, CDR1 SGHRS and CDR2 YFSETQ. The V end was cut by 0 bases, the J end by 5 bases, with 12 bases between. The CDR3, as DNA: TGCGCCAGCAGCTTGGTTTCCAGGGGCGACGAGCAGTACTTC. Its protein product is CASSLVSRGDEQYF.

This clonotype has more than one count but fewer than ten. The chain links TRBV7-9 to TRBJ1-1; D call uncertain. Germline V CDR1 and CDR2: SEHNR, FQNEAQ (reference sequence). The CDR3 extends over 17 amino acids. The germline V and J ends were trimmed by 3 bases and 1 base, with 18 bases remaining between them. The CDR3 loop reads CASSFSVPPLGNTEAFF. CDR3 nucleotides: TGTGCCAGCAGCTTTAGCGTTCCCCCCTTAGGGAACACTGAAGCTTTCTTT.

This clonotype was found many times. The rearrangement uses TRBV12-3 or TRBV12-4 and TRBJ2-7; D may be TRBD1 (5 bases). This CDR3 has 11 residues. V gave up 6 bases and J gave up 5 bases, with 8 bases separating them. CDR3 residues: CASSPGNEQYF. For the CDR3, the DNA is TGTGCCAGCAGCCCAGGGAACGAGCAGTACTTC.

This clonotype was seen many times. The rearrangement uses TRBV3-1 and TRBJ2-1; D uncertain. The CDR3 spans 15 residues. Trimming took off 6 bases at V and 0 bases at J, with 12 bases between the two ends. The germline V gene encodes CDR1 LGHDT and CDR2 YNNKEL (reference sequence). CDR3 in amino acids: CASSPSTGSYNEQFF. The CDR3 nucleotides read TGTGCCAGCAGTCCCTCTACCGGCTCCTACAATGAGCAGTTCTTC.

The chain combines TRBV20-1 with TRBJ2-5; tentative D call: TRBD2 (5 bases). CDR1 and CDR2 (germline): DFQATT, SNEGSKA (reference sequence). This CDR3 has 16 residues. Trimming took 0 bases from V and 0 from J, leaving 14 bases between them. The CDR3 region is CSARDSAGWYQETQYF. CDR3 nucleotide sequence: TGCAGTGCTAGAGATTCTGCGGGCTGGTACCAAGAGACCCAGTACTTC.

The rearrangement links TRBV9 to TRBJ2-4, with 8 bases lining up with TRBD2. After removal of 0 bases from V and 1 base from J, the junction contained 0 bases not matched to a gene. In germline, CDR1 is SGDLS, CDR2 YYNGEE. The CDR3 loop spans 15 amino acids. DNA for the CDR3: TGTGCCAGCAGCGTAGGCGGGGGGGCCAAAAACATTCAGTACTTC. As protein: CASSVGGGAKNIQYF.

The chain joins TRBV19 to TRBJ2-1, with 9 bases identical to TRBD2. Germline V CDR1 and CDR2: LNHDA, SQIVND (reference sequence). The CDR3 is 17 residues long. V was clipped by 5 bases and J by 1 base; unmatched bases: 9. The CDR3, as DNA: TGTGCCAGTAGTTCCCTTAGCGGGGGTCGATCCTACAATGAGCAGTTCTTC. Amino acids: CASSSLSGGRSYNEQFF.

V is TRBV6-1 and J is TRBJ1-2; 7 bases agree with TRBD1. The germline gives CDR1 MNHNS, CDR2 SASEGT. Trimming at V came to 6 bases and at J to 8 bases, leaving 9 bases not matched to a gene. This CDR3 is built from 13 residues. The CDR3 DNA follows: TGTGCCAGCAGATATAGCGACAGGGTCGGCTACACCTTC. Its translation: CASRYSDRVGYTF.

To note about this clonotype: The junction does not match germline at one end; this may be a read error. This rearrangement joins TRBV5-5 to TRBJ2-5; no definite D call. Germline lookup yields CDR1 SGHKS and CDR2 YYEKEE (reference sequence). The CDR3 is 15 residues long. The CDR3 loop reads CASSPFGGRQETQYF. DNA for the CDR3: TGTGCCAGCAGCCCGTTCGGTGGACGTCAAGAGACGCAGTACTTC. The full variable domain, with the rest looked up from reference TRBV5-5 and TRBJ2-5, is DAGVTQSPTHLIKTRGQQVTLRCSPISGHKSVSWYQQVLGQGPQFIFQYYEKEERGRGNFPDRFSARQFPNYSSELNVNALLLGDSALYLCASSPFGGRQETQYFGPGTRLLVL.